Listed below are T cell receptor beta chains from one sample, sequenced in a study of cytomegalovirus exposure and HLA in healthy donors. Only in-frame clones appear in the TCRdb table, and some are missing; sequencing was by immunoSEQ multiplex PCR. The sample has roughly 200,000 clones, 80% seen once. The sequenced sample was PBMCs. The source is a boy younger than 18 in good health and CMV-seronegative. Both conserved end residues are part of each CDR3. The D gene is left open where the match is weak. Rows give clone size only sometimes, using once, few, many, or a class for an expanded clone.

CDR3 DNA: TGTGCCAGCAGAGACACAGGGGTAACCCGGGATGGCTACACCTTC; CDR3 protein: CASRDTGVTRDGYTF; clone size: .; J gene: TRBJ1-2; D gene: TRBD1; V gene: TRBV27
CDR3 DNA: TGTGCCAGCAGCGTAGCTGTGAGCTCTGGAAACACCATATATTTT; CDR3 protein: CASSVAVSSGNTIYF; clone size: .; J gene: TRBJ1-3; D gene: .; V gene: TRBV9
CDR3 DNA: TGCGCCAGCAGCTTGGGGATTTCGACAGGGAACACAGATACGCAGTATTTT; CDR3 protein: CASSLGISTGNTDTQYF; clone size: .; J gene: TRBJ2-3; D gene: TRBD1; V gene: TRBV5-1
CDR3 DNA: TGTGCCAGCAGCCATCGTGACAGAATATCCTACGAGCAGTACTTC; CDR3 protein: CASSHRDRISYEQYF; clone size: .; J gene: TRBJ2-7; D gene: .; V gene: TRBV13
CDR3 DNA: TGTTCCAGCAGCTCGCCCACTAGCGGGGGTAGACGACATGAGCAGTTCTTC; CDR3 protein: CSSSSPTSGGRRHEQFF; clone size: .; J gene: TRBJ2-1; D gene: TRBD2; V gene: TRBV7-9
CDR3 DNA: TGTGCCAGCAGCCAAGACAGGGCCTACAATGAGCAGTTCTTC; CDR3 protein: CASSQDRAYNEQFF; clone size: .; J gene: TRBJ2-1; D gene: .; V gene: TRBV4-2
CDR3 DNA: TGTGCCAGCAGTTTATCCCTCGACAGGTCCTACTACGAGCAGTACTTC; CDR3 protein: CASSLSLDRSYYEQYF; clone size: .; J gene: TRBJ2-7; D gene: .; V gene: TRBV27
CDR3 DNA: TGCGCCAGCAGCTTGGGGGGGGACCTTTCCTACGAGCAGTACTTC; CDR3 protein: CASSLGGDLSYEQYF; clone size: few; J gene: TRBJ2-7; D gene: .; V gene: TRBV5-1
CDR3 DNA: TGTGCCAGCTCACAACGCTCGGGACAGTTCTCCTACAATGAGCAGTTCTTC; CDR3 protein: CASSQRSGQFSYNEQFF; clone size: .; J gene: TRBJ2-1; D gene: TRBD1; V gene: TRBV18
CDR3 DNA: TGTGCCAGCCTCGGACAGGGGCCGACCTATTCCTACGAGCAGTACTTC; CDR3 protein: CASLGQGPTYSYEQYF; clone size: .; J gene: TRBJ2-7; D gene: TRBD1; V gene: TRBV2
CDR3 DNA: TGTGCCAGCAGTTACTCGGGCCTCTTGCCAGCTTTCTTT; CDR3 protein: CASSYSGLLPAFF; clone size: .; J gene: TRBJ1-1; D gene: .; V gene: TRBV6-5
CDR3 DNA: TGTGCCAGCAGCGCTCTAGCGGGGGGTCAAGAGACCCAGTACTTC; CDR3 protein: CASSALAGGQETQYF; clone size: .; J gene: TRBJ2-5; D gene: TRBD2; V gene: TRBV5-4
CDR3 DNA: TGTGCCAGCAGCTTGGACACAAGTAACTATGGCTACACCTTC; CDR3 protein: CASSLDTSNYGYTF; clone size: .; J gene: TRBJ1-2; D gene: .; V gene: TRBV5-4
CDR3 DNA: TGTGCCAGCAGCTCTTCGGACAGGGTCGAGCAGTACTTC; CDR3 protein: CASSSSDRVEQYF; clone size: .; J gene: TRBJ2-7; D gene: TRBD1; V gene: TRBV11-2
CDR3 DNA: TGTGCCAGCGGCGTAGACGGGCAGGGGACGTTTGGCTACACCTTC; CDR3 protein: CASGVDGQGTFGYTF; clone size: .; J gene: TRBJ1-2; D gene: .; V gene: TRBV9